A single sample gave rise to the 9 T cell receptor beta chains below, sequenced in a study of long-term antiretroviral therapy in people with HIV. Survey-level resolution applied to immunoSEQ assay v3.0. Measured with immunoSEQ multiplex PCR; TCRdb has only the in-frame clones, and not every one. The sample lists 25,000 to 30,000 clones; approximately 85% were seen once. Specimen: unsorted PBMCs, collected 3 years after starting antiretroviral therapy. All receptors come from a man aged 35-49 years with HIV.

V and J are TRBV7-6 and TRBJ2-3; 9 bases are a match to TRBD2. V was clipped by 5 bases and J by 1 base; unmatched bases: 4. CDR3 size: 15 residues. The germline CDR1 and CDR2 sequences are SGHVS and FNYEAQ. In DNA form, the CDR3 reads TGTGCCAGCAGCCTTAGGACTAGCGGCACAGATACGCAGTATTTT. It encodes CASSLRTSGTDTQYF.

The chain joins TRBV6-5 to TRBJ2-5, with 10 bases identical to TRBD1. Germline-derived CDR1 and CDR2 are MNHEY and SVGAGI. The CDR3 runs 12 residues. The V segment lost 6 bases and the J segment 5 bases; nucleotides outside the gene matches: 0. The CDR3 DNA follows: TGTGCCAGCAGGGACAGGGGGGAGACCCAGTACTTC. Its protein product is CASRDRGETQYF.

This clone was counted between two and nine times. This chain connects TRBV12-5 to TRBJ1-3, with D unclear. V gave up 8 bases and J gave up 4 bases, with 15 bases separating them. The CDR3 sequence is 14 residues long. Germline CDR1 LGHNT, CDR2 FRNRAP. CDR3 sequence (DNA): TGTGCTAGTTCTGAGACTCCTCGAGGAAACACCATATATTTT. Translating gives CASSETPRGNTIYF.

This chain links TRBV29-1 with TRBJ1-2; D is unresolved. The CDR3 runs 14 residues. Trimming cost V 6 bases and J 4 bases, with 18 bases left between them. Germline CDR1 reads SQVTM; CDR2 reads ANQGSEA. CDR3 DNA: TGCAGCGTAATGATCCTTGCCCCATTCTATGGCTACACCTTC. Its protein is CSVMILAPFYGYTF.

The chain couples TRBV5-5 to TRBJ2-5; the D is unclear. Per germline, CDR1 SGHKS and CDR2 YYEKEE (reference sequence). The CDR3 totals 14 residues. The V end was cut by 0 bases, the J end by 7 bases, with 13 bases between. In DNA form, the CDR3 reads TGTGCCAGCAGCTTGGGGCAAGAGTCTTGGACCCAGTACTTC. It translates to CASSLGQESWTQYF.

The V call is TRBV15, the J call TRBJ2-3; D gene ambiguous. Germline V gene data show CDR1 as LNHNV and CDR2 as YYDKDF (reference sequence). V gave up 5 bases and J gave up 2 bases, with 5 bases separating them. This CDR3 is built from 12 residues. DNA for the CDR3: TGTGCCACCAGCCTTAACACAGATACGCAGTATTTT. It encodes CATSLNTDTQYF.

This sequence joins TRBV6-5 and TRBJ1-3; D possibly corresponds to TRBD1 (5 bases). Trimming stripped 0 bases from V and 0 bases from J, with 9 bases between. Germline CDR1 reads MNHEY; CDR2 reads SVGAGI. The CDR3 loop spans 16 amino acids. CDR3 sequence reads: CASSYSTGYSGNTIYF. The CDR3 region has the DNA TGTGCCAGCAGTTACTCTACAGGCTACTCTGGAAACACCATATATTTT.

This clone appeared once. The chain carries TRBV6-5 and TRBJ2-7, with D unclear. Germline lookup yields CDR1 MNHEY and CDR2 SVGAGI. The CDR3 loop spans 15 amino acids. V was pared by 3 bases and J by 11 bases, with 23 bases between. The CDR3 protein is CASSYMGSKNGFKYF. The CDR3 DNA reads TGTGCCAGCAGTTATATGGGATCCAAGAATGGGTTTAAGTACTTC.

The chain employs TRBV6-5 and TRBJ2-7; the D gene is possibly TRBD1 (5 bases). CDR1 MNHEY and CDR2 SVGAGI come from the germline V gene. V lost 6 bases and J 4 bases, leaving 19 bases between the germline ends. The CDR3 is 15 amino acids. The CDR3 loop reads CASSHDSLKAYEQYF. CDR3 DNA: TGTGCCAGCAGCCACGACAGTCTCAAGGCTTACGAGCAGTACTTC.